The clone carrying this T cell receptor beta chain was counted between two and nine times. Its antigen is as yet unknown. V lost 0 bases, J lost 4 bases, and 5 bases lay in between. Germline V gene data show CDR1 as SGHTA and CDR2 as FQGTGA. The CDR3 contains 13 residues. This record belongs to a study of early T cells in non-severe SARS-CoV-2 infection. The overall study: Sequencing of unsorted whole blood was done on bulk RNA, leaving chains unpaired. The study's findings and limits: VDJdb matching, biased toward anti-spike CD8 responses, missed private and CD4 specificities.

The TCR library protocol attached unique molecular identifiers to the individual cDNA molecules. Each CDR3 protein gets one entry after TCRdb re-called the 5' RACE reads with MiXCR. The profile shows about 64,000 distinct CDR3 sequences, approximately 11% of them singletons. This chain links TRBV7-3 with TRBJ2-3; no clear D gene. The receptor was derived from an adult who was a healthcare worker with PCR-confirmed SARS-CoV-2 infection or an uninfected control (not recorded which). Sequencing used whole blood, obtained at baseline. The CDR3, as DNA: TGTGCCAGCAGCTTAACGTACTCAGATACGCAGTATTTT. Translating it yields CASSLTYSDTQYF.